This TCR beta chain is from a study of post-analysis software for immune sequencing data. Overall study: There were relapsing-remitting, secondary progressive and progressive-relapsing multiple sclerosis among the disease courses included.

TCR beta libraries were prepared from cDNA with unique molecular identifiers. T cells, about 0.9 to 11 million of them, yielded some 500,000 cDNA molecules. TCRdb reprocessed the PCR reads via MiXCR and lists one record per CDR3 protein. The sample includes 350,000 to 450,000 distinct CDR3 sequences, approximately 38% of them seen just once. Study-wide points: F-measure co-clustering was strong for batch-matched samples. The five TRBV segments detected at higher frequency in patients than in controls included TRBV5-6, TRBV5-1 and TRBV20-1. Multiple sclerosis patients showed significantly lower normalized Chao1 diversity than controls did.

Notes on this clonotype: What it binds is not known.

V was clipped by 5 bases and J by 3 bases, with 15 bases between them. Germline V CDR1 and CDR2: LGHNA, YSLEER. This CDR3 contains 15 residues. The clonotype originates from a girl aged 5 to 17 with multiple sclerosis. The chain combines TRBV4-3 with TRBJ2-3, with D possibly TRBD2 on 7 matching bases. The sequenced sample consisted of blood. CDR3 coding DNA: TGCGCCAGCAGCGTCCAAGGGGGGGAGACAGATACGCAGTATTTT. It specifies CASSVQGGETDTQYF.